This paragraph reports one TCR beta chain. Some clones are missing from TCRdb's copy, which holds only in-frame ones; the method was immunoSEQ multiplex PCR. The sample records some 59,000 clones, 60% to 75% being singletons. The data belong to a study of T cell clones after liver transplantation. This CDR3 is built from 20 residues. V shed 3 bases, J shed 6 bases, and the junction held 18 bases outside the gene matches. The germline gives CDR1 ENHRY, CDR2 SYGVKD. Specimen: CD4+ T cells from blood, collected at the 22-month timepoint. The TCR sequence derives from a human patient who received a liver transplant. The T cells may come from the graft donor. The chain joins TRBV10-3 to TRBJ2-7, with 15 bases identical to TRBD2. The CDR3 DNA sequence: TGTGCCATCAGTGACCGACCGGACAGTCCGGGACTAGCGGGGGGAAGCGAGCAGTACTTC. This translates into CAISDRPDSPGLAGGSEQYF.